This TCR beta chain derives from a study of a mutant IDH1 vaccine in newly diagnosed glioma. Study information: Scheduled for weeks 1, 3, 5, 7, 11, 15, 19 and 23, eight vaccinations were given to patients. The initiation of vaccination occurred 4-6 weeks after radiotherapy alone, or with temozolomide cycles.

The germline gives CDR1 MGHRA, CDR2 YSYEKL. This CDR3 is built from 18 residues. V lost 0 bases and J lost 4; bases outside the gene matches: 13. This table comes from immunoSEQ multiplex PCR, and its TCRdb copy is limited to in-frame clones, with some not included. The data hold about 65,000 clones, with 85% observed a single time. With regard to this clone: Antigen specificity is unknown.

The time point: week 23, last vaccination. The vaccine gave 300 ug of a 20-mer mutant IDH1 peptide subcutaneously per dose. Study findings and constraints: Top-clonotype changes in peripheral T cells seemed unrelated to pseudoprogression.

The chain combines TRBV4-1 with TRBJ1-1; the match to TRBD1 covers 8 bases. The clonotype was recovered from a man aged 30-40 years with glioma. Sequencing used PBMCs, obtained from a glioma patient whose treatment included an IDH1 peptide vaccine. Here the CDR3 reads CASSQDRVAGGRITEAFF. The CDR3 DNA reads TGCGCCAGCAGCCAAGACAGGGTGGCAGGGGGCCGGATCACTGAAGCTTTCTTT.